The source of this TCR beta chain is a study of OX40 agonist ivuxolimab in advanced cancers. Repertoires were generated with immunoSEQ multiplex PCR, while TCRdb's copy carries only in-frame clones and drops some. The data contain over 50,000 clones, about nine tenths of them seen just once; the ten biggest clones take up 23%. Germline values: CDR1 GTSNPN, CDR2 SVGIG (reference sequence). Germline trimming cut 4 bases from V and 12 bases from J; bases unmatched to any gene: 8. This CDR3 is built from 13 residues. The starting material was CD4+ or CD8+ T cells sorted from blood, obtained in a trial of the OX40 agonist ivuxolimab. The sequence came from an adult with an advanced solid tumor such as melanoma, head and neck, liver or kidney cancer. This chain uses TRBV30 with TRBJ1-4; 10 nucleotides align to TRBD1. CDR3 in DNA: TGTGCCTGGACGGGACAGGGGCTGGAGGAACTGTTTTTT. This sequence encodes CAWTGQGLEELFF.